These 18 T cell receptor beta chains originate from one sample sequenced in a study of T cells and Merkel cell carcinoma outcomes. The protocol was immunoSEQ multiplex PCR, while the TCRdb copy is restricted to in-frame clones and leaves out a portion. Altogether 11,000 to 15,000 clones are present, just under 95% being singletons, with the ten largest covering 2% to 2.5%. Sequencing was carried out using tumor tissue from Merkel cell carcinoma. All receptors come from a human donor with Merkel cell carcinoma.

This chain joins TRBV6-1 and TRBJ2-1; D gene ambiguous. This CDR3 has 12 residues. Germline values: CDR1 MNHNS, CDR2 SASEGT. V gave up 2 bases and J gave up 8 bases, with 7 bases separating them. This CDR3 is CASSEIGDEQFF. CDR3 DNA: TGTGCCAGCAGTGAAATTGGCGATGAGCAGTTCTTC.

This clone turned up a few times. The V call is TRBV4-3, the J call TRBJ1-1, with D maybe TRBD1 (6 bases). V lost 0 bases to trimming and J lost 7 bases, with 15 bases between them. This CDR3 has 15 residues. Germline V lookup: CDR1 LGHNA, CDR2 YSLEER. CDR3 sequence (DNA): TGCGCCAGCAGCCAAGAGATGAATCAAGGGGGTGAAGCTTTCTTT. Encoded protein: CASSQEMNQGGEAFF.

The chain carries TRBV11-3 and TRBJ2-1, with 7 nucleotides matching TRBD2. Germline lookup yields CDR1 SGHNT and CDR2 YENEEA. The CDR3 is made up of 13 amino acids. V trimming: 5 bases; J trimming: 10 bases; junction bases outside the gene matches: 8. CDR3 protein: CASSPGGGDEQFF. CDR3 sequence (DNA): TGTGCCAGCAGCCCTGGGGGAGGGGACGAGCAGTTCTTC.

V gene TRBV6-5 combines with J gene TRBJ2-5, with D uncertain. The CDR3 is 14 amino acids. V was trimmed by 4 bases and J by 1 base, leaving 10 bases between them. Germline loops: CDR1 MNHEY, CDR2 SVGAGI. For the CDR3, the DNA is TGTGCCAGCAGTTCCCTTCCCGCCCAAGAGACCCAGTACTTC. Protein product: CASSSLPAQETQYF.

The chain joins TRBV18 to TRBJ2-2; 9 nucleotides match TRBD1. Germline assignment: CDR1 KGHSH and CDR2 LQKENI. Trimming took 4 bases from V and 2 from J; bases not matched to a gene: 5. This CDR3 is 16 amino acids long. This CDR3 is CASSLSQGANTGELFF. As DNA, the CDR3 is TGTGCCAGCTCACTATCACAGGGGGCCAACACCGGGGAGCTGTTTTTT.

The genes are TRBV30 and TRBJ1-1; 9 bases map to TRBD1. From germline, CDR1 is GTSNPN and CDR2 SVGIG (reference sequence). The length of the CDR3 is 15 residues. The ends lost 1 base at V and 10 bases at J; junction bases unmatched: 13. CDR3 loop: CAWSASGTGRFLAFF. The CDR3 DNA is TGTGCCTGGAGTGCCTCCGGGACAGGGAGGTTTTTAGCTTTCTTT.

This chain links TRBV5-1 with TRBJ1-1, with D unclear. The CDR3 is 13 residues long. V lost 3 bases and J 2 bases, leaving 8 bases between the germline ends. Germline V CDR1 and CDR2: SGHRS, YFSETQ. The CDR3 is CASSSDPNTEAFF. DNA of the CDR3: TGCGCCAGCAGCTCAGACCCTAACACTGAAGCTTTCTTT.

The CDR3 bases are TGTGCCAGCAGCGGATCAACAGGGGACTCCTCACCCCTCCACTTT. Protein: CASSGSTGDSSPLHF. The V gene is TRBV9, the J gene TRBJ1-6; TRBD1 matches 7 bases. Per the germline V gene, CDR1 is SGDLS and CDR2 is YYNGEE. J gave up 10 bases and V 3 bases, and 10 bases lay outside the gene matches. CDR3 length: 15 amino acids.

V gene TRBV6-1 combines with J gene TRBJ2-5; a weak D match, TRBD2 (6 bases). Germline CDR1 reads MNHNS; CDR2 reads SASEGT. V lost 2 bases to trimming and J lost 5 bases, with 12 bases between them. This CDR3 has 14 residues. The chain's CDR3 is CASSEMQEGETQYF. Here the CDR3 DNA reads TGTGCCAGCAGTGAAATGCAGGAGGGGGAGACCCAGTACTTC.

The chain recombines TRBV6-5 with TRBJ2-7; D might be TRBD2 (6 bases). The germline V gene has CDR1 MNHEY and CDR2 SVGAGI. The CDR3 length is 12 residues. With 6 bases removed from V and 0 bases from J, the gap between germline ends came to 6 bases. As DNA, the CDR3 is TGTGCCAGCAGGGGACTCTCCTACGAGCAGTACTTC. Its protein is CASRGLSYEQYF.

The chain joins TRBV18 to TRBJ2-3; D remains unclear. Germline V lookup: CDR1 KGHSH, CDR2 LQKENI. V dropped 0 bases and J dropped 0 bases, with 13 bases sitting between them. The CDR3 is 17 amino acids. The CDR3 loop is CASSPPSRRSSTDTQYF. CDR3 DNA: TGTGCCAGCTCACCACCGAGTCGGCGGTCTAGCACAGATACGCAGTATTTT.

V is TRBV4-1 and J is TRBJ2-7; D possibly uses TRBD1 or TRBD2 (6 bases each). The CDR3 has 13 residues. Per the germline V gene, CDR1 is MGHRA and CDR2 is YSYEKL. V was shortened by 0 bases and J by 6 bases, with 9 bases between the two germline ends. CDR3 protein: CASSQDWGAEQYF. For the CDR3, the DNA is TGCGCCAGCAGCCAAGATTGGGGGGCCGAGCAGTACTTC.

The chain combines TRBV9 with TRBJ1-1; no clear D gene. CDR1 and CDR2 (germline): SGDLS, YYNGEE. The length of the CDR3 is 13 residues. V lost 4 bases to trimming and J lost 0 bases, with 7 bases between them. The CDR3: CASSPGVNTEAFF. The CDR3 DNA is TGTGCCAGCAGCCCCGGGGTGAACACTGAAGCTTTCTTT. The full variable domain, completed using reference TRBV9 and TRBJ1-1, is DSGVTQTPKHLITATGQRVTLRCSPRSGDLSVYWYQQSLDQGLQFLIQYYNGEERAKGNILERFSAQQFPDLHSELNLSSLELGDSALYFCASSPGVNTEAFFGQGTRLTVV.

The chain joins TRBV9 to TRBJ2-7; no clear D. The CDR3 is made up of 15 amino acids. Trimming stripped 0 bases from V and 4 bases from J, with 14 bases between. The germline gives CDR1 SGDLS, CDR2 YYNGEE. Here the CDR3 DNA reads TGTGCCAGCAGCGTAGGTCCGGCAGGAATATACGAGCAGTACTTC. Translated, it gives CASSVGPAGIYEQYF. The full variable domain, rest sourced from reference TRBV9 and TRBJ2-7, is DSGVTQTPKHLITATGQRVTLRCSPRSGDLSVYWYQQSLDQGLQFLIQYYNGEERAKGNILERFSAQQFPDLHSELNLSSLELGDSALYFCASSVGPAGIYEQYFGPGTRLTVT.

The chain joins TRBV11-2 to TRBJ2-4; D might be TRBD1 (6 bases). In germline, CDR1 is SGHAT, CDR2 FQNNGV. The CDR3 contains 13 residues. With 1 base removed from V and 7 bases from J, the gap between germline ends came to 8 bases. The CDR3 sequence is CASSLGTGNIQYF. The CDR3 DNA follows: TGTGCCAGCAGCTTAGGTACAGGGAACATTCAGTACTTC. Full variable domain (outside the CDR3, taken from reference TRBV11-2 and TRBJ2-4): EAGVAQSPRYKIIEKRQSVAFWCNPISGHATLYWYQQILGQGPKLLIQFQNNGVVDDSQLPKDRFSAERLKGVDSTLKIQPAKLEDSAVYLCASSLGTGNIQYFGAGTRLSVL.

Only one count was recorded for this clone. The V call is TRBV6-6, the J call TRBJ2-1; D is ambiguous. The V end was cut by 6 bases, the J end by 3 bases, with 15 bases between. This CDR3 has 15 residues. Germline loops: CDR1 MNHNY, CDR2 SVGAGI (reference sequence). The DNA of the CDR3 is TGTGCCAGCAGCAGTGACACATTCCTCTACAATGAGCAGTTCTTC. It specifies CASSSDTFLYNEQFF.

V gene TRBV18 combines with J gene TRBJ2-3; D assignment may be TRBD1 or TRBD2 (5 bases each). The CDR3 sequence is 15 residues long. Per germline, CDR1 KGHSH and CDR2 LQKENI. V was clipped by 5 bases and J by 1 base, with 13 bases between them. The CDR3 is CASSSEGLGTDTQYF. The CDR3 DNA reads TGTGCCAGCTCATCTGAGGGGTTAGGCACAGATACGCAGTATTTT.

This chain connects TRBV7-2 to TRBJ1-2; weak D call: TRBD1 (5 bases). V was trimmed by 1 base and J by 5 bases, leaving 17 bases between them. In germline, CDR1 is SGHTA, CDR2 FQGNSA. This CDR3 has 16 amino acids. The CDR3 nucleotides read TGTGCCAGCAGCTTAGGAGGGGCTGCAGGGCATTATGGCTACACCTTC. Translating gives CASSLGGAAGHYGYTF.